The clone carrying this T cell receptor (beta chain) was observed a single time. Its specificity is not known. Sequencing used immunoSEQ multiplex PCR; TCRdb keeps in-frame clones, though not all of them. The profile shows some 36,000 clones, roughly 65% of them singletons. Upon completion of about eleven days in culture, CD4+ T cells were isolated. V lost 4 bases, J lost 1 base, and 13 bases lay in between. CDR3 length equals 15 residues. Germline-derived CDR1 and CDR2 are SGHRS and YFSETQ. This sample stems from a study of vaccination effects on CD4 cells after COVID-19. The source material was CD4+ T cells from PBMCs cultured without peptide, sampled before COVID-19 vaccination. This sequence originates from a human donor who received a COVID-19 vaccine. The chain uses TRBV5-1 and TRBJ2-3; TRBD1 might be the D (5 bases). CDR3 protein: CASSLQDMGTDTQYF. The CDR3 DNA sequence: TGCGCCAGCAGCCTACAGGATATGGGCACAGATACGCAGTATTTT.